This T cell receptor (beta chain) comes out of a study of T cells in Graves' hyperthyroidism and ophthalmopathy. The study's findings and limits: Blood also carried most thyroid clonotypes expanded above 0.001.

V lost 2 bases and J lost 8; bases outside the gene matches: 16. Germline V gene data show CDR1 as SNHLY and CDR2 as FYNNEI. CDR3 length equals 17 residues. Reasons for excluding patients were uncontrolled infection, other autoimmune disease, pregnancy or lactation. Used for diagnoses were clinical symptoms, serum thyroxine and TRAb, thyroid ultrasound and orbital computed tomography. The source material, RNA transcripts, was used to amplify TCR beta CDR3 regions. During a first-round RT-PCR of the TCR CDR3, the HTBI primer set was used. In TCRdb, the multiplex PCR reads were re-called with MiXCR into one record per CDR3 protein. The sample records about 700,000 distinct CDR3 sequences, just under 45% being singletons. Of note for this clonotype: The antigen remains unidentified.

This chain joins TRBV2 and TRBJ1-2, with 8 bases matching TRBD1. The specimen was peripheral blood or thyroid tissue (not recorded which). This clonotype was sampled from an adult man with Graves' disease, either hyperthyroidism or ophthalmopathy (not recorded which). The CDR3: CASSEPTFSTGVRGYTF. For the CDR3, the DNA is TGTGCCAGCAGTGAACCGACTTTCTCGACAGGGGTAAGGGGCTACACCTTC.